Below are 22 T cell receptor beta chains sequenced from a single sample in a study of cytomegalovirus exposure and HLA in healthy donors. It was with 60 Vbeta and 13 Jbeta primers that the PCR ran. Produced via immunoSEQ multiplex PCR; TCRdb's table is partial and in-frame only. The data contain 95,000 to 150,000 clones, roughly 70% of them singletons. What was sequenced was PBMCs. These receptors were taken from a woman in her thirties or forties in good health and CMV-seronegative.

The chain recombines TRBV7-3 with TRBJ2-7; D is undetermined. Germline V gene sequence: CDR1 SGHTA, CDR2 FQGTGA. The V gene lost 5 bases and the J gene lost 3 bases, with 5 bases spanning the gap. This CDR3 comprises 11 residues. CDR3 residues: CASSPSYEQYF. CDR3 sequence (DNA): TGTGCCAGCAGCCCCAGCTACGAGCAGTACTTC.

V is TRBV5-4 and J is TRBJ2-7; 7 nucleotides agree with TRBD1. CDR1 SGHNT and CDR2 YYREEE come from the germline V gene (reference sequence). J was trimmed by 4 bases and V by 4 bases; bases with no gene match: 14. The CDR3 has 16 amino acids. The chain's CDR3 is CASSRGPGTAKYEQYF. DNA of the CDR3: TGTGCCAGCAGCCGGGGCCCCGGGACAGCGAAATACGAGCAGTACTTC.

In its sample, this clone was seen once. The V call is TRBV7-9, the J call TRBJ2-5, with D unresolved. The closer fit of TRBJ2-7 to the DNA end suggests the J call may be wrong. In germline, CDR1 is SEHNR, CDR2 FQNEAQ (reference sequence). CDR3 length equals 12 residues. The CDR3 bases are TGTGCCAGCAGCCGCTCCACCTACGAGCAGTACTTC. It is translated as CASSRSTYEQYF.

This chain's CDR3 is CASSLGDIAYEQYF. The CDR3 DNA follows: TGTGCCAGCAGTTTAGGGGACATTGCCTACGAGCAGTACTTC. This chain joins TRBV27 and TRBJ2-7; a weak D match, TRBD1 (6 bases). The germline V gene encodes CDR1 MNHEY and CDR2 SMNVEV (reference sequence). V was trimmed by 2 bases and J by 2 bases, leaving 10 bases between them. This CDR3 contains 14 residues.

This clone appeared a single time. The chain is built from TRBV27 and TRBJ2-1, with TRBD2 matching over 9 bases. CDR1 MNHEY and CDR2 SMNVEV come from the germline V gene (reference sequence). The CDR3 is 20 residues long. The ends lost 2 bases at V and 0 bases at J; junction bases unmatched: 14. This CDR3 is CASSLTAARLAVSSYNEQFF. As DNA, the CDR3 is TGTGCCAGCAGTTTAACCGCGGCAAGACTAGCGGTGAGCTCCTACAATGAGCAGTTCTTC.

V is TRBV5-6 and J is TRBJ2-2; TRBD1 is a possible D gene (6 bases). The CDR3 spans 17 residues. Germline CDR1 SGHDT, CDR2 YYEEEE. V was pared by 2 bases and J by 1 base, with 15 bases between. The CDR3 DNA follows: TGTGCCAGCAGCTTACTTAAGACAGGATTGAACACCGGGGAGCTGTTTTTT. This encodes CASSLLKTGLNTGELFF. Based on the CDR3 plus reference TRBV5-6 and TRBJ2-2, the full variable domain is DAGVTQSPTHLIKTRGQQVTLRCSPKSGHDTVSWYQQALGQGPQFIFQYYEEEERQRGNFPDRFSGHQFPNYSSELNVNALLLGDSALYLCASSLLKTGLNTGELFFGEGSRLTVL.

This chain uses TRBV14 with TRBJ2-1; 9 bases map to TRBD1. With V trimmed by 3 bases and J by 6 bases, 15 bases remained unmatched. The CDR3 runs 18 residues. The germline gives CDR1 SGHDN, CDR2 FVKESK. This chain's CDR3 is CASSHLTLRTGVVNEQFF. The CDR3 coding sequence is TGTGCCAGCAGCCACCTAACCCTTAGGACAGGGGTGGTCAATGAGCAGTTCTTC. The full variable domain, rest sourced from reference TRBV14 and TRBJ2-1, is EAGVTQFPSHSVIEKGQTVTLRCDPISGHDNLYWYRRVMGKEIKFLLHFVKESKQDESGMPNNRFLAERTGGTYSTLKVQPAELEDSGVYFCASSHLTLRTGVVNEQFFGPGTRLTVL.

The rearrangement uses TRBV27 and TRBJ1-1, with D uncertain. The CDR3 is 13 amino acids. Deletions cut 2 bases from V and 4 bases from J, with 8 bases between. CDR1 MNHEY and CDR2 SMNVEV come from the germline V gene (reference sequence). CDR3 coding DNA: TGTGCCAGCAGTTTAGGCAGATCCACTGAAGCTTTCTTT. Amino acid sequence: CASSLGRSTEAFF.

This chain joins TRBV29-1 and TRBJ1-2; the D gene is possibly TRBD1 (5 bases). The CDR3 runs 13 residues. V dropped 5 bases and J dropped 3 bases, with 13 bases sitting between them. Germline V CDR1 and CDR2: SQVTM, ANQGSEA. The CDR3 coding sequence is TGCAGCGTTCCTCCGGGGGAGTACTATGGCTACACCTTC. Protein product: CSVPPGEYYGYTF.

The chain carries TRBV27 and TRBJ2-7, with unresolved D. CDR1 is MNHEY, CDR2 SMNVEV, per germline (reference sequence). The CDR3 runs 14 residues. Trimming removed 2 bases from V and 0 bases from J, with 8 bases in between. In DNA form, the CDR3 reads TGTGCCAGCAGTTTAGGCTGGTCCTCCTACGAGCAGTACTTC. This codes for CASSLGWSSYEQYF.

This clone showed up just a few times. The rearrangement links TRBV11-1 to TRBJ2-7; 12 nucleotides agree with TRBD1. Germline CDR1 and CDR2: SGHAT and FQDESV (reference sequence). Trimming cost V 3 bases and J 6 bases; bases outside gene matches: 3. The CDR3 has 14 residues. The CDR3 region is CASSLGQGASEQYF. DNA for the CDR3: TGTGCCAGCAGCTTGGGACAGGGGGCGTCCGAGCAGTACTTC.

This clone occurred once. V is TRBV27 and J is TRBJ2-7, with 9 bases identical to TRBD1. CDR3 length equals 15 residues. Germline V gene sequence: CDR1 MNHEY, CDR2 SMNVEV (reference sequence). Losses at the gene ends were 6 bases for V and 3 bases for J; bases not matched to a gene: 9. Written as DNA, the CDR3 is TGTGCCAGCAGGCCCCTGACAGGGGGGGACTACGAGCAGTACTTC. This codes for CASRPLTGGDYEQYF.

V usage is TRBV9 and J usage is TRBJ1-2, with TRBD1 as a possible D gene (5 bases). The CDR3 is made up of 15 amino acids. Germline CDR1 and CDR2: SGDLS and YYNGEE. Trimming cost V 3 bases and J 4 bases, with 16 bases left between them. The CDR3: CASSDSTAGIYGYTF. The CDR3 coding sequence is TGTGCCAGCAGCGACTCAACAGCAGGGATCTATGGCTACACCTTC.

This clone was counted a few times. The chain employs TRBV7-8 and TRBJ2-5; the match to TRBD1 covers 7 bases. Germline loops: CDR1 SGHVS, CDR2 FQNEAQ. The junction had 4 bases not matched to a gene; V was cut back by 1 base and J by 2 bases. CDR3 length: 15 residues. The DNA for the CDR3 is TGTGCCAGCAGCTTAGATGACAGGGAACAAGAGACCCAGTACTTC. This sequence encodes CASSLDDREQETQYF. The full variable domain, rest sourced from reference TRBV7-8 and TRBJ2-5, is GAGVSQSPRYKVAKRGQDVALRCDPISGHVSLFWYQQALGQGPEFLTYFQNEAQLDKSGLPSDRFFAERPEGSVSTLKIQRTQQEDSAVYLCASSLDDREQETQYFGPGTRLLVL.

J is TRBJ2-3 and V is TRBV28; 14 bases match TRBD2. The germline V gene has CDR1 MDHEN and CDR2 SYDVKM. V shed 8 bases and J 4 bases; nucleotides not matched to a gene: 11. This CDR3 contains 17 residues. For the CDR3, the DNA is TGTGCCAGCCGGACCGGGACTAGCGGGAGTCTCCCAGATACGCAGTATTTT. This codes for CASRTGTSGSLPDTQYF.

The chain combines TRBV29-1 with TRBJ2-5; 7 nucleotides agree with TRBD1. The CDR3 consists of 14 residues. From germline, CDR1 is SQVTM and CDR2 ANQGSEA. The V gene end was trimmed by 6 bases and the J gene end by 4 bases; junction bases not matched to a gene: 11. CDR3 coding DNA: TGCAGCGTGGTAAGGGGGCAATTCGGAGAGACCCAGTACTTC. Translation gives CSVVRGQFGETQYF.

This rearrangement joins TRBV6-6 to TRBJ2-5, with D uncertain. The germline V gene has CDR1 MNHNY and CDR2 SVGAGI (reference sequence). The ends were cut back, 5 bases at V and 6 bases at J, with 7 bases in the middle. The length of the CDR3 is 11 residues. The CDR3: CASSPVQTQYF. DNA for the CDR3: TGTGCCAGCAGTCCCGTTCAGACCCAGTACTTC.

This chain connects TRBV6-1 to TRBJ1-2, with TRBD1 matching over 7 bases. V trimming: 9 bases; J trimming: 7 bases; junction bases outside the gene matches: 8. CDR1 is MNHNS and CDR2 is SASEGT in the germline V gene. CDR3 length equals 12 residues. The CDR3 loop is CASHGTVGGYTF. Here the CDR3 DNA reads TGTGCCAGTCATGGGACAGTTGGTGGCTACACCTTC.

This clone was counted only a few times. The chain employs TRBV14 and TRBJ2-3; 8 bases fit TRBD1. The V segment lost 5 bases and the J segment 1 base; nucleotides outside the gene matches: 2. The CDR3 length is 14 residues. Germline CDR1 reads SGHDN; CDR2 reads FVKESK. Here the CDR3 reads CASSSTGGTDTQYF. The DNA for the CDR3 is TGTGCCAGCAGCTCGACAGGGGGCACAGATACGCAGTATTTT. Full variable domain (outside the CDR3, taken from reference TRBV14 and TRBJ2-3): EAGVTQFPSHSVIEKGQTVTLRCDPISGHDNLYWYRRVMGKEIKFLLHFVKESKQDESGMPNNRFLAERTGGTYSTLKVQPAELEDSGVYFCASSSTGGTDTQYFGPGTRLTVL.

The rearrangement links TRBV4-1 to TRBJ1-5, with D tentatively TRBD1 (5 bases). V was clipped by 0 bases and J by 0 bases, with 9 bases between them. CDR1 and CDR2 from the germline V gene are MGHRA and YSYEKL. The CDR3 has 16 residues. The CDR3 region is CASSQDSRASNQPQHF. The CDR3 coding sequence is TGCGCCAGCAGCCAAGATTCCAGGGCTAGCAATCAGCCCCAGCATTTT.

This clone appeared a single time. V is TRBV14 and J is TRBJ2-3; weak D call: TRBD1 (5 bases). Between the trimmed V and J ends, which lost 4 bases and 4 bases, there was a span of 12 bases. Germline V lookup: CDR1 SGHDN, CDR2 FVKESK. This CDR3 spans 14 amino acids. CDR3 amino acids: CASSPRVSADTQYF. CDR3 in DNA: TGTGCCAGCAGCCCCAGGGTTTCGGCAGATACGCAGTATTTT.

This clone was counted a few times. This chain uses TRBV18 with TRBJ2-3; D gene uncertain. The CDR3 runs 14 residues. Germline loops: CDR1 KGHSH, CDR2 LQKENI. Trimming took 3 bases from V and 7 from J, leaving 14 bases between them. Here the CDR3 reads CASSPPPGVNTQYF. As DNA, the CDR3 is TGTGCCAGCTCACCCCCCCCCGGTGTGAATACGCAGTATTTT.